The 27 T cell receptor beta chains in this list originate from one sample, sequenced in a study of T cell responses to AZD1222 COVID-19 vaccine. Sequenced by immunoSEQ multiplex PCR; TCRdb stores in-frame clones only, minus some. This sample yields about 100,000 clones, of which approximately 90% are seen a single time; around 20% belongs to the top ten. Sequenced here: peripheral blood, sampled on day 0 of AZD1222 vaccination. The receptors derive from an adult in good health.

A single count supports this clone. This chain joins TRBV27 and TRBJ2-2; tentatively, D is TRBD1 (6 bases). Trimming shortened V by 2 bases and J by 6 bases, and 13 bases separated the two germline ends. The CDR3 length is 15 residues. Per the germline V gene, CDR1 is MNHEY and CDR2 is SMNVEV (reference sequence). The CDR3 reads CASSLVPQGPGELFF. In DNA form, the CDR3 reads TGTGCCAGCAGTTTAGTACCACAGGGTCCCGGGGAGCTGTTTTTT.

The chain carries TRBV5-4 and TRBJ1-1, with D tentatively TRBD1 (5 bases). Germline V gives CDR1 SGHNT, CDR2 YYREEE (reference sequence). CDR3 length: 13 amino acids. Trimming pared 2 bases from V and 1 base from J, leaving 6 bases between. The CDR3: CASSFGQNTEAFF. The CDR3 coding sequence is TGTGCCAGCAGCTTTGGACAGAACACTGAAGCTTTCTTT. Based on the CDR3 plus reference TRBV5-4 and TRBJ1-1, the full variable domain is ETGVTQSPTHLIKTRGQQVTLRCSSQSGHNTVSWYQQALGQGPQFIFQYYREEENGRGNFPPRFSGLQFPNYSSELNVNALELDDSALYLCASSFGQNTEAFFGQGTRLTVV.

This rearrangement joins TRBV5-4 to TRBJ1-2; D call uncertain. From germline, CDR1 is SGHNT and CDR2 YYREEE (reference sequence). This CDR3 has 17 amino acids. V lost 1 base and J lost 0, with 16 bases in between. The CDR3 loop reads CASSLLVGMRPNYGYTF. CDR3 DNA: TGTGCCAGCAGCTTGTTGGTGGGTATGCGGCCTAACTATGGCTACACCTTC.

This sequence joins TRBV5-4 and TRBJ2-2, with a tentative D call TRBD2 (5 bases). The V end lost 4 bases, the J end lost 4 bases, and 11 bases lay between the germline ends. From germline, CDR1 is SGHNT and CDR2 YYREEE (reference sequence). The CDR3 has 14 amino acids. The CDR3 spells CASSHPAGTGELFF. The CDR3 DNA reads TGTGCCAGCAGCCACCCGGCGGGCACCGGGGAGCTGTTTTTT.

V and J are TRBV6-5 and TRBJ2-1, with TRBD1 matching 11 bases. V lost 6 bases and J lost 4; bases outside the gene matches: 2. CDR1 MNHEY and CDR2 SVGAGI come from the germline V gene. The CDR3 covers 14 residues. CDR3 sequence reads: CASRGQGAYNEQFF. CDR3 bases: TGTGCCAGCAGAGGACAGGGGGCTTACAATGAGCAGTTCTTC.

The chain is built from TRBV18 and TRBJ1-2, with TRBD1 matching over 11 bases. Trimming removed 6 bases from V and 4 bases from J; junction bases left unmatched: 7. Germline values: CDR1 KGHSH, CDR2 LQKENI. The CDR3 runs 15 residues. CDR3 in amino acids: CASSPGQGGPYGYTF. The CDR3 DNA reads TGTGCCAGCTCTCCGGGACAGGGGGGTCCCTATGGCTACACCTTC.

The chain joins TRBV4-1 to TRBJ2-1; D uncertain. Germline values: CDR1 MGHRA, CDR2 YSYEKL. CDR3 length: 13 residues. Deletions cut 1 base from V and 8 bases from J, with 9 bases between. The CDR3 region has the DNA TGCGCCAGCAGCCAAGTTTTACGCGATGAGCAGTTCTTC. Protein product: CASSQVLRDEQFF.

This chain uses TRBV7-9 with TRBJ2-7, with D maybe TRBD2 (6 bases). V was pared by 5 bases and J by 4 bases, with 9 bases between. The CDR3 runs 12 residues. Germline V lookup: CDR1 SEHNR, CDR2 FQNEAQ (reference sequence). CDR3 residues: CASSPGTYEQYF. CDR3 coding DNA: TGTGCCAGCAGCCCAGGGACTTACGAGCAGTACTTC.

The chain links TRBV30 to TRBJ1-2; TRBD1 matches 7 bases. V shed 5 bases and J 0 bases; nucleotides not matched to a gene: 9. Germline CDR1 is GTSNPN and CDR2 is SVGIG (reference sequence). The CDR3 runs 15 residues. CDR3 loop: CAWAQGGGTNYGYTF. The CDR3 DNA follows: TGTGCCTGGGCCCAGGGGGGGGGCACTAACTATGGCTACACCTTC.

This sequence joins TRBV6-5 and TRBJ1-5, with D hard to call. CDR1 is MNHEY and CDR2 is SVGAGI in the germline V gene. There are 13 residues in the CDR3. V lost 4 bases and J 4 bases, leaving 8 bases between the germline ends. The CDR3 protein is CASSSPTNQPQHF. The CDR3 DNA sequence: TGTGCCAGCAGTTCTCCTACGAATCAGCCCCAGCATTTT.

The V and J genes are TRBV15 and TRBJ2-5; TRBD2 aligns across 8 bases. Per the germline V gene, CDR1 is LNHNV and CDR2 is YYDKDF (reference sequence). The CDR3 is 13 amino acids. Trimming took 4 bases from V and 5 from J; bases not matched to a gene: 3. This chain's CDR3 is CATSTGLEETQYF. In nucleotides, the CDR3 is TGTGCCACCAGCACGGGACTAGAGGAGACCCAGTACTTC.

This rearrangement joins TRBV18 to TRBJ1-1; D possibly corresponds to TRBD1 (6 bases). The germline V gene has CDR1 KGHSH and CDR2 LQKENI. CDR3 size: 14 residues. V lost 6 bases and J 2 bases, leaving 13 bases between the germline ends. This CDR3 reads CASSVQQGNTEAFF. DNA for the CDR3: TGTGCCAGCTCGGTTCAACAGGGCAACACTGAAGCTTTCTTT.

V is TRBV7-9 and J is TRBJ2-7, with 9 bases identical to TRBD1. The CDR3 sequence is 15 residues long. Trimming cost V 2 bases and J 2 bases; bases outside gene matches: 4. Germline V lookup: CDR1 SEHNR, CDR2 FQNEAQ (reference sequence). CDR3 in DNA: TGTGCCAGCAGCTTAATGGGACAGGGCGCCTACGAGCAGTACTTC. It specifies CASSLMGQGAYEQYF.

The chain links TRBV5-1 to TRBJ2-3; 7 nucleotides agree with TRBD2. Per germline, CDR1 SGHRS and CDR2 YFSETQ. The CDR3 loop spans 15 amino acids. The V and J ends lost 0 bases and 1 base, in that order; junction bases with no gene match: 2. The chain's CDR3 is CASSLDAGGTDTQYF. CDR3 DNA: TGCGCCAGCAGCTTGGACGCGGGGGGCACAGATACGCAGTATTTT.

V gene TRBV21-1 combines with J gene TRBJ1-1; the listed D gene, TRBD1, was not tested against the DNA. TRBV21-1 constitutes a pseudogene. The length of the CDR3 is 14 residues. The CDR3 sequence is CASSKEQGRTEAFF. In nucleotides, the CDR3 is TGTGCCAGCAGCAAAGAACAGGGGAGAACTGAAGCTTTCTTT.

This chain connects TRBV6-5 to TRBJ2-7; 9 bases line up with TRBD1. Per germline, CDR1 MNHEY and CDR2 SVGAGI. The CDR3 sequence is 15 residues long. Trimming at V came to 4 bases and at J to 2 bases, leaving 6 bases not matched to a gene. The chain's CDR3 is CASSSHRGPTYEQYF. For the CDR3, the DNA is TGTGCCAGCAGTTCCCACAGGGGGCCCACCTACGAGCAGTACTTC.

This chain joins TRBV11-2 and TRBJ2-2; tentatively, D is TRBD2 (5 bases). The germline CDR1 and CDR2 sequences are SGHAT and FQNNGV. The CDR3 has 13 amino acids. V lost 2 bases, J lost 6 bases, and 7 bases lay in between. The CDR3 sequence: CASSLRRPGELFF. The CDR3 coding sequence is TGTGCCAGCAGCTTAAGGAGGCCCGGGGAGCTGTTTTTT. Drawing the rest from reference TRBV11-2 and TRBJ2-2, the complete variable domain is EAGVAQSPRYKIIEKRQSVAFWCNPISGHATLYWYQQILGQGPKLLIQFQNNGVVDDSQLPKDRFSAERLKGVDSTLKIQPAKLEDSAVYLCASSLRRPGELFFGEGSRLTVL.

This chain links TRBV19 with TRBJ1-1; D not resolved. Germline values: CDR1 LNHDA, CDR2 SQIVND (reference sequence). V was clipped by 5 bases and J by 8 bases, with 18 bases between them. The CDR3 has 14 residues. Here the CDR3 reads CASSPQSATPEAFF. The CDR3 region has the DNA TGTGCCAGTAGTCCCCAGTCAGCGACGCCCGAAGCTTTCTTT.

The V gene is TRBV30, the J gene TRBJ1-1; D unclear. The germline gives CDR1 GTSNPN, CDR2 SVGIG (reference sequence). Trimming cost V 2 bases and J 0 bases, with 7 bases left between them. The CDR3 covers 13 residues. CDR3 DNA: TGTGCCTGGAGTATAAATATGAACACTGAAGCTTTCTTT. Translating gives CAWSINMNTEAFF. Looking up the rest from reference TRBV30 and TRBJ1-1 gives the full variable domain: SQTIHQWPATLVQPVGSPLSLECTVEGTSNPNLYWYRQAAGRGLQLLFYSVGIGQISSEVPQNLSASRPQDRQFILSSKKLLLSDSGFYLCAWSINMNTEAFFGQGTRLTVV.

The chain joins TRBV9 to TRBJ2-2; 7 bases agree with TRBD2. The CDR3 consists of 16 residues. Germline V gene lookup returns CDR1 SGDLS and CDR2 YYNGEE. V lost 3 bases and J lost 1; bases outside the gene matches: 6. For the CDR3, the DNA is TGTGCCAGCAGCGCCGTGGGGGGGAGGAACACCGGGGAGCTGTTTTTT. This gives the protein CASSAVGGRNTGELFF. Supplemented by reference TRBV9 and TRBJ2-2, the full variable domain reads DSGVTQTPKHLITATGQRVTLRCSPRSGDLSVYWYQQSLDQGLQFLIQYYNGEERAKGNILERFSAQQFPDLHSELNLSSLELGDSALYFCASSAVGGRNTGELFFGEGSRLTVL.

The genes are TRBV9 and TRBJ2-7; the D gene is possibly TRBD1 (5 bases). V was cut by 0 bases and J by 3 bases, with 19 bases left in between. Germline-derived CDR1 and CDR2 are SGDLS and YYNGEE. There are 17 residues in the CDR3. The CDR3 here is CASSVGPGSLLNYEQYF. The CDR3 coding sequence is TGTGCCAGCAGCGTAGGGCCAGGGTCCTTATTAAACTACGAGCAGTACTTC.

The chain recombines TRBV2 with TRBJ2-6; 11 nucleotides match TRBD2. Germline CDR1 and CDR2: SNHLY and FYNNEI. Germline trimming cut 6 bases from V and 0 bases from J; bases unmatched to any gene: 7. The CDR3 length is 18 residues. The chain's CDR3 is CASRKTSGGYSGANVLTF. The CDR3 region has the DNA TGTGCCAGCAGGAAAACTAGCGGGGGTTACTCTGGGGCCAACGTCCTGACTTTC.

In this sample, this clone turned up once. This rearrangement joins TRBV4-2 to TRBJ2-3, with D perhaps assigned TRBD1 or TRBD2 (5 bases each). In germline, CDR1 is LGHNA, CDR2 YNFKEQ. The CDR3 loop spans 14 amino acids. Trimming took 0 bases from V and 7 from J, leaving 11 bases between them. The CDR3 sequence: CASSQEFGAYTQYF. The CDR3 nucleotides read TGTGCCAGCAGCCAAGAGTTCGGGGCATATACGCAGTATTTT.

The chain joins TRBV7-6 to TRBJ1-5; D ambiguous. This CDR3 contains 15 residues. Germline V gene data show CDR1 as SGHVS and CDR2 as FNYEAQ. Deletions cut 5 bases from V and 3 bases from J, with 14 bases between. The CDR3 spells CASSPEAVFNQPQHF. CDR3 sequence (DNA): TGTGCCAGCAGCCCCGAGGCTGTTTTCAATCAGCCCCAGCATTTT. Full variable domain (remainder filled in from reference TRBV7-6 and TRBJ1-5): GAGVSQSPRYKVTKRGQDVALRCDPISGHVSLYWYRQALGQGPEFLTYFNYEAQQDKSGLPNDRFSAERPEGSISTLTIQRTEQRDSAMYRCASSPEAVFNQPQHFGDGTRLSIL.

The CDR3 spells CASSFSVRHTIYF. Written as DNA, the CDR3 is TGTGCCAGCAGTTTTTCAGTTCGGCACACCATATATTTT. This chain links TRBV27 with TRBJ1-3; D not resolved. CDR3 length: 13 residues. The germline V gene has CDR1 MNHEY and CDR2 SMNVEV (reference sequence). Trimming took off 3 bases at V and 8 bases at J, with 11 bases between the two ends.

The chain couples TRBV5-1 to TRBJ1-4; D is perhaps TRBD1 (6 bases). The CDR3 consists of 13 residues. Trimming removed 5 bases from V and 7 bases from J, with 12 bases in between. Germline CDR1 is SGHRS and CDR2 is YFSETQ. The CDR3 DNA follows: TGCGCCAGCAGGGGGGGCGCCTTTGAAAAACTGTTTTTT. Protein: CASRGGAFEKLFF. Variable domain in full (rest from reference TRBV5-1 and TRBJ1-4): KAGVTQTPRYLIKTRGQQVTLSCSPISGHRSVSWYQQTPGQGLQFLFEYFSETQRNKGNFPGRFSGRQFSNSRSEMNVSTLELGDSALYLCASRGGAFEKLFFGSGTQLSVL.

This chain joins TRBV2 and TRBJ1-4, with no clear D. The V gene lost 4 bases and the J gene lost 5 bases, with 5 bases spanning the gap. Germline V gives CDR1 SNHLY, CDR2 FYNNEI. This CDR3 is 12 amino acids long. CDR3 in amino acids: CASSAINEKLFF. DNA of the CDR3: TGTGCCAGCAGTGCGATAAATGAAAAACTGTTTTTT.